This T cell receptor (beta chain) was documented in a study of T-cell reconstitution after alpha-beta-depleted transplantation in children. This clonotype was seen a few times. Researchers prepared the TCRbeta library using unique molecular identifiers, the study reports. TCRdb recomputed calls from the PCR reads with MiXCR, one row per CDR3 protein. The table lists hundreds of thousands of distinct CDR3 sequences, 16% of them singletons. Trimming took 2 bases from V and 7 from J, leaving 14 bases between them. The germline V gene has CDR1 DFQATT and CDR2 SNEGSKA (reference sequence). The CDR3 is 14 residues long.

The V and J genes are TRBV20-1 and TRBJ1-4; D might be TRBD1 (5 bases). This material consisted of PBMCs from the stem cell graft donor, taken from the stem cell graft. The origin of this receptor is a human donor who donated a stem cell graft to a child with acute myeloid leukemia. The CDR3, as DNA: TGCAGTGCTAGACTCTTGGGGCAGGGTGAAAAACTGTTTTTT. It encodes CSARLLGQGEKLFF.